The entry below describes one T cell receptor (beta chain). The germline gives CDR1 MDHEN, CDR2 SYDVKM. The V and J ends lost 10 bases and 2 bases respectively, with 17 bases between them. CDR3 size: 14 residues. The sample originates from a study of blood T cell repertoires in COVID-19. Data came from immunoSEQ multiplex PCR; TCRdb stores just in-frame clones and leaves some out. The sample yields under 250,000 clones, 80% to 90% seen once. Sequenced sample: PBMCs or T cells enriched from blood (not recorded which). The clonotype originates from a woman in her thirties or forties who had been exposed to COVID-19. V and J are TRBV28 and TRBJ1-2, with a weak D call TRBD1 (6 bases). The CDR3 region is CATNRGGANYGYTF. CDR3 DNA: TGTGCCACCAATCGGGGGGGCGCGAACTATGGCTACACCTTC.